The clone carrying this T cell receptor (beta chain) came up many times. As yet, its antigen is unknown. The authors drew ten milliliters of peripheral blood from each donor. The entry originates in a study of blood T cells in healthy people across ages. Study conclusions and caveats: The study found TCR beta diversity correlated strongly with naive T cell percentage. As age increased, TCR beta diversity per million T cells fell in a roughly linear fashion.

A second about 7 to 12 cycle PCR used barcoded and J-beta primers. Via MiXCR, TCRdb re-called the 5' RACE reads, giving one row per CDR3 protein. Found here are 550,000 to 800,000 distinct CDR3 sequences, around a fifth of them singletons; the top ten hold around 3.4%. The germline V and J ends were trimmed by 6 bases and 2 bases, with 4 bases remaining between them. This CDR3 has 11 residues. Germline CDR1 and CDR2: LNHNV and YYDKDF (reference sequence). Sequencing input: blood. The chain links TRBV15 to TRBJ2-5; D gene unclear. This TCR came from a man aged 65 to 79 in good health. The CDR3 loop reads CATRNQETQYF. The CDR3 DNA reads TGTGCCACCAGGAATCAAGAGACCCAGTACTTC.